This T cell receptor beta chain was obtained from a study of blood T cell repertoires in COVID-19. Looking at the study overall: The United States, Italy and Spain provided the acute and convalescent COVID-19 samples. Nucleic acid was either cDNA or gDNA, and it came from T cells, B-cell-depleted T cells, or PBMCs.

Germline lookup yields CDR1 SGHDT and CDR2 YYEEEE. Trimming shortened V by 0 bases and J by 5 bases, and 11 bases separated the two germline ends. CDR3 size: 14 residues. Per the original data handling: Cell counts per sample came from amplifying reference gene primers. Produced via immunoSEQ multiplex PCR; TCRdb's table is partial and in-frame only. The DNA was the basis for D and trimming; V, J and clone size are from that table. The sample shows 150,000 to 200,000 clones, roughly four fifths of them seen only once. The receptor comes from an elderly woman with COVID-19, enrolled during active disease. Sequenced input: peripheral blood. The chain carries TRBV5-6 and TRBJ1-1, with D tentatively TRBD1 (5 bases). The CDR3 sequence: CASSLGRGRTEAFF. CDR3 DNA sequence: TGTGCCAGCAGCTTGGGACGGGGGAGGACTGAAGCTTTCTTT.